This entry features one TCR beta chain sequence. This sample is part of a study of shared clonotypes between healthy human individuals. The protocol was immunoSEQ multiplex PCR, while the TCRdb copy is restricted to in-frame clones and leaves out a portion. The repertoire includes roughly 520,000 clones, 95% to 97% of them detected once, and 0.05% to 0.07% sits in the top ten. Input material: naive CD4+ T cells sorted from blood. Subset described: CD45RA+ positively selected. The source of this sequence is a young woman in good health.

In DNA, the CDR3 is TGTGCCAGCAGCTTGAAGCGGGAGGGCCTGCATACCGGGGAGCTGTTTTTT. Translation gives CASSLKREGLHTGELFF. This chain links TRBV5-4 with TRBJ2-2; 10 nucleotides line up with TRBD2. The germline CDR1 and CDR2 sequences are SGHNT and YYREEE (reference sequence). Losses at the gene ends were 1 base for V and 5 bases for J; bases not matched to a gene: 8. This CDR3 contains 17 residues. The full variable domain, completed using reference TRBV5-4 and TRBJ2-2, is ETGVTQSPTHLIKTRGQQVTLRCSSQSGHNTVSWYQQALGQGPQFIFQYYREEENGRGNFPPRFSGLQFPNYSSELNVNALELDDSALYLCASSLKREGLHTGELFFGEGSRLTVL.